This TCR beta chain emerged from a study of cytomegalovirus exposure and HLA in healthy donors (dated by TCRdb to the late 2010s). At the level of the whole study: An earlier analysis of roughly 570 of the donors reported around 280 Gb of sequence data and roughly 120 million unique TCR beta sequences obtained from around 170 million T cells. An early release that covered more than 550 HLA-typed donors contained about 300 gigabases of sequencing data and about 93 million unique TCR sequences. Of the 398 genotyped donors, approximately 83% fell in the genetic ancestry cluster associated with self-reported Caucasian donors. The study aimed to test whether cataloging public T cell receptors could reveal signatures of past pathogen exposure. The study profiled the T cell repertoires of 550 to 700 subjects by immunosequencing and related them to cytomegalovirus serostatus. Along with the roughly 670-subject first cohort, a separate validation cohort of over a hundred different subjects was used. High-throughput TCR immunosequencing, statistical association of individual TCRs with disease status, and machine learning were combined to predict cytomegalovirus infection status. In a later analysis, previously published TCR beta repertoires from 666 donors were re-analyzed and high-resolution HLA genotyping was added so that TCR occurrence patterns could be studied. In the later analysis, no new phenotypic data were used to find candidate immune exposures; instead, reliance was placed on TCR beta sequences and their occurrence across donors. To decide whether each TCR beta V gene segment behaved as functional or pseudogenic, an earlier analysis of some 600 of the donors relied on high-throughput TCR beta sequencing. Donor age, sex, ethnicity and CMV serostatus were compiled alongside the repertoire data. Genome-wide SNP genotypes for about 60% of the roughly 670 donors were used in a later genetic analysis, which treated that subset as a discovery cohort. Every discovery cohort repertoire had been produced on one sequencing platform. HLA typing included class I and class II loci at four-digit resolution. Typing coverage varied by locus: 629-630 donors for A, B, C, DRB1 and DQB1; around 560 for DQA1; about 570 for DPA1; some 470 for DPB1. Roughly five DR-DQ haplotypes were handled as single units for association and clustering because linkage in the cohort was strong. Among roughly 400 genotyped donors of the cohort, an average of around 250,000 unique TCR beta nucleotide sequences was sequenced per donor, of which approximately 18% were non-productive. Broad study findings and their caveats: In a later analysis, TCR association rates were found to vary across HLA loci, with the most associated TCRs seen for DRB1 alleles and the fewest for HLA-C alleles. Because counts were too low, 15 or so rarely observed V segments, including chromosome 9 orphons, were excluded from the earlier analysis of 587 of the donors. Roughly uniform sequencing depth across donors was assumed in presence/absence analyses, although this assumption may not hold. In a later genetic analysis, fewer N-insertions in productive TCRs were reported among donors in an Asian-associated ancestry cluster than the roughly 640-donor mean. In both the original and validation cohorts, the classifier was reported to diagnose cytomegalovirus status with high specificity and sensitivity. Linkage disequilibrium might explain the correlated functional status among segregating V segments, but an unknown experimental factor could not be excluded. CMV serostatus was the only immune exposure information available for the cohort. A further reported finding was that TCR beta sequences accurately predicted the HLA-A and HLA-B alleles for most subjects in the first cohort. The authors suggested that the approach could potentially be generalized to other disease states and immunological phenotypes. In vitro tests confirmed that a few of the cytomegalovirus-associated TCR beta chains recognize cytomegalovirus antigens. In the study, about 150 TCR beta chains were listed as associated with cytomegalovirus. According to a later analysis, parvovirus B19, influenza, CMV and Epstein-Barr virus appeared linked to several top co-occurrence clusters. A cluster of highly shared sequence variants was judged likely to represent a technical artifact of the sequencing pipeline. The cohort was sequenced for TCR beta chains only, and without alpha or paired-chain data the features that could be detected were limited. In an earlier analysis of approximately 590 of the donors, most TCR beta V segments appeared in productive rearrangements about 87% or about 30% of the time, broadly matching IMGT annotations. An association between a missense DCLRE1C variant and V-gene and J-gene trimming of TCR beta chains was found in a later genetic analysis and replicated in an independent cohort. Strong co-occurrence of HLA alleles, especially DR and DQ, made assigning TCR associations to individual alleles difficult. Because the 87-base-pair reads could not distinguish some IMGT-functional V segments, including TRBV6-2 and TRBV6-3, those segments were excluded. In a later analysis, HLA-associated TCR beta chains were found to be more clonally expanded and to have lower generation probabilities than equally common non-associated chains. Because HLA typing was unavailable for some donors at each locus, only the typed subset was used in association tests. Across donors, most TCR sequences were observed very rarely, whereas some public TCRs were present in many individuals. Most CMV-associated TCR beta chains appeared to be HLA-restricted in a later analysis, and the HLA associations seemed to be driven largely by CMV exposure. In a later analysis, 16,951 TCR beta sequences were associated with specific HLA alleles at a false discovery rate of 0.05.

The CDR3 contains 15 residues, cysteine and phenylalanine counted. The sequence is cut down to CDR3 DNA, 45 bases in frame from base 1. CDR1 and CDR2 are drawn from the germline V gene: SGHVS, FQNEAQ. After removal of 5 bases from V and 3 bases from J, the junction retains 10 bases not matched to a gene. The receptor library was made with the immunoSEQ multiplex PCR assay. For the multiplex PCR, a mixture combining 60 forward primers for TCR Vbeta segments and 13 reverse primers for TCR Jbeta segments was used. A multiplex PCR assay on genomic DNA amplified the CDR3 region of rearranged TCR beta genes. Amplified TCR beta libraries were sequenced as 87-base-pair reads on the Illumina HiSeq System. Processing in the source paper ran as follows. Across the 500 to 850 repertoires, a later analysis counted 78 million or so unique TCR beta chains, roughly 11 million of which were shared by at least two donors. A nearest-neighbor algorithm error-corrected the raw reads and collapsed the reads into unique sequences, merging closely related sequences to remove PCR and sequencing errors. To assign V, D and J gene segments, CDR3 sequences were aligned to IMGT reference sequences. For a sequence to be retained, at least a six-nucleotide match to both a V gene segment and a J gene segment was required. A rearrangement was called productive if the CDR3 had no stop codons and remained in frame with V and J, and every other rearrangement was called non-productive. Following IMGT convention, CDR3 was defined as the stretch from the second conserved V-encoded cysteine up to the conserved J-encoded phenylalanine. The earlier analysis of about 610 of the donors excluded sequences that lacked an unambiguous match to a single V gene segment. An earlier analysis of a few hundred of the donors called V segments functional above 56.7% productive rearrangements and segregating when the between-donor standard deviation exceeded 5%. A statistical classification framework was developed to diagnose cytomegalovirus status using the catalog of TCR beta chain sequences. A later analysis assigned V and J genes by comparing TCR nucleotide sequences with IMGT/GENE-DB human TR gene sequences. The TCRdist pipeline was used in a later analysis to assign CDR3 sequences and most-parsimonious VDJ recombination scenarios. In a later analysis, every TCR beta chain was defined by the combination of its CDR3 amino acid sequence and its V-gene family, and reads without a unique V-gene family were dropped. As a way to deal with suspected cross-contamination and a sequencing artifact, a later analysis dropped approximately 570 nucleotide sequences that were highly shared and had low generation probability. In a later analysis, a clonal expansion index was calculated for each public chain from normalized within-repertoire ranks of inferred template counts. In a later analysis, generation probabilities were computed using a VDJ recombination model fitted to out-of-frame rearrangements, and the results were checked against IGoR. In a later analysis, hypergeometric tests were used to score TCR-TCR, TCR-HLA and TCR-CMV co-occurrence, with a repertoire-size bias correction applied to TCR pairs. To estimate false discovery rates, a later analysis permuted the HLA or CMV assignments 20 times. In a later analysis, co-occurring TCRs were grouped with DBSCAN, and TCRdist sequence similarity was added when clustering was performed within HLA-allele-positive subsets. Repertoires with fewer than 30,000 or more than 120,000 public chains, plus five repertoires with anomalous nucleotide sharing, were excluded from co-occurrence clustering. Imported from immuneACCESS, the table was reduced by TCRdb to in-frame sequences with V and J called. These copies leave out some clones; in studies compared against another copy, an unresolved V gene accounts for under half, and the cause of the remainder is not known. V, J and clone size were drawn from that table, and D and trimming were deduced from the DNA. Counted in this sample were under 200,000 clones; less than 80% of them appeared once. The top ten clonotypes cover 4.3% of the sample.

The cohort was made up of roughly 670 healthy bone marrow donors. At the time of sampling, every cohort member was nominally healthy, though immune exposures that went unrecorded were likely present. The donor was CMV seronegative and was included in the group of around 320 seronegative cohort members. Every donor gave a peripheral blood sample, and the peripheral blood mononuclear cells from that sample were used for TCR beta sequencing. The Qiagen DNeasy Blood Extraction Kit was used to extract genomic DNA from the blood cell samples. About this clone: What antigen it recognizes has not been identified. No base-level quality is on record; no much larger clone is a single base apart.

The receptor comes from a man aged 35-49 years in good health and CMV-seronegative. The chain was built from TRBV7-8 and TRBJ2-7, with 7 bases matching TRBD1. Sequenced sample: PBMCs. The CDR3 sequence is CASSDRTQGLYEQYF. The sequence in DNA is TGTGCCAGCAGCGACCGAACACAGGGGCTCTACGAGCAGTACTTC.